Given below is one T cell receptor beta chain in context. The authors' processing: Using reference gene primer amplification, nucleated cell counts were estimated. The protocol was immunoSEQ multiplex PCR, while the TCRdb copy is restricted to in-frame clones and leaves out a portion. D and trimming come from the DNA, and the V and J calls and clone size come from that table. The sample records 490,000 or so clones, roughly 90% being singletons. The sample originates from a study of blood T cell repertoires in COVID-19. In the study overall: The study drew acute and convalescent COVID-19 samples from the United States, Italy and Spain.

In germline, CDR1 is MGHRA, CDR2 YSYEKL. Trimming pared 4 bases from V and 7 bases from J, leaving 14 bases between. The CDR3 runs 14 residues. Participants' own reports of clinical history determined their cohort assignment. The receptor was isolated from a woman aged 40 to 50 who had recovered from COVID-19. The sequenced material came from PBMCs or T cells enriched from blood (not recorded which). V is TRBV4-1 and J is TRBJ2-1; D gene uncertain. CDR3: CASSPRVSLNEQFF. In DNA, the CDR3 is TGCGCCAGCAGCCCCCGGGTCAGCTTAAATGAGCAGTTCTTC.